The TCR beta chain under discussion was sequenced for a study of blood T cell dynamics during melanoma immunotherapy. Sample time point: pre-treatment baseline. One draw preceded checkpoint blockade; another followed its first cycle at week 3. Response was assessed by RECIST 1.1 at 12 weeks, except a couple of rapid progressors. No patient had earlier systemic cancer treatment, concurrent immunosuppressants, or another active cancer. This CDR3 has 13 amino acids. V lost 2 bases to trimming and J lost 10 bases; unmatched junction nucleotides: 6. Germline V gives CDR1 WSHSY, CDR2 SAAADI. DNA loading was fixed at 300 to 350 ng for all bulk PBMC samples. TCRdb's copy holds only in-frame clones and misses some; the assay was immunoSEQ multiplex PCR. The sample lists about 6,700 clones; approximately 88% were seen once.

The receptor was isolated from a human donor with melanoma. Some clones in this sample may be carry-over from other donors' samples. The chain is built from TRBV10-2 and TRBJ2-7, with 9 bases lining up with TRBD2. The specimen was blood, collected from a patient treated with checkpoint blockade. The CDR3 DNA is TGCGCCAGCAGTGAGACGCGGGGGGGCACCCAGTACTTC. Protein sequence: CASSETRGGTQYF.